This record looks at one T cell receptor (beta chain) sequence and its context. Its target is unknown. There are 12 residues in the CDR3. V lost 8 bases and J 6 bases, leaving 12 bases between the germline ends. For CDR3 and TCR beta VDJ profiling, genomic DNA was the template used. TCRdb passed the reads through MiXCR, listing each CDR3 protein once. The sample lists about 290,000 distinct CDR3 sequences, 56% occurring once. Sequenced patients had shown CD8+CD57+ cell expansion by flow cytometry. Prior therapy had not been administered to any patient at the time of blood sampling. These data originate in a study of CD8+CD57+ T cells in acquired aplastic anemia. Overall study findings and caveats: Patients and healthy controls showed no significant CD8+ Simpson's diversity difference. Patients and controls shared just under 30 CD8+ CDR3 sequences.

This TCR came from a human donor with aplastic anemia. This chain joins TRBV12-3 or TRBV12-4 and TRBJ2-3, with D unclear. The material sequenced was sorted CD4+, CD8+, or CD8+CD57+ T cells (not recorded which) from PBMCs. CDR3 nucleotides: TGTGCCAGCGCCGTCATGGCCGATACGCAGTATTTT. Protein sequence: CASAVMADTQYF.